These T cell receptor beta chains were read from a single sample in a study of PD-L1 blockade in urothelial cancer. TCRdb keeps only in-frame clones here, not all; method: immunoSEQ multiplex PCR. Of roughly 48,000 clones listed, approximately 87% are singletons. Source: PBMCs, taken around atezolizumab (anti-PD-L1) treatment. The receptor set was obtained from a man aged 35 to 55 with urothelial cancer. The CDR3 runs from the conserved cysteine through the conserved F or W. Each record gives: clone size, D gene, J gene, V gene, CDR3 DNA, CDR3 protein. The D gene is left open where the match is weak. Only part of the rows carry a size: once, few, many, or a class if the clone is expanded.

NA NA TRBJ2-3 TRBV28 TGTGCCAGCAGTTCAACACGGCAGGGGCAGAGAGATACGCAGTATTTT CASSSTRQGQRDTQYF
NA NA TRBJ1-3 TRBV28 TGTGCCAGCAGTTCAGGCGGGGCCTTGGAGGGAAACACCATATATTTT CASSSGGALEGNTIYF
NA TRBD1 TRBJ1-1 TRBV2 TGTGCCAGCAGTGAATTAGGGGGCGTCCGTACTGAAGCTTTCTTT CASSELGGVRTEAFF
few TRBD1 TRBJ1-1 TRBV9 TGTGCCAGCAGCGTAGTATCTGGGACAGGGGAGGCTTTCTTT CASSVVSGTGEAFF
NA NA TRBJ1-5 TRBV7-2 TGTGCCAGCAGCCTCGGGGGGCAGATGAATCAGTCCCAGCATTTT CASSLGGQMNQSQHF
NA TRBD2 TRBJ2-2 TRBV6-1 TGTGCCATCACCAGCGGGAGGGCCAAGGTCGGGGAGCTGTTTTTT CAITSGRAKVGELFF
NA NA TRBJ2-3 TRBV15 TGTGCCACCAGCAGAGTGACCCGGGTGTTGGTGGACACAGATACGCAGTATTTT CATSRVTRVLVDTDTQYF
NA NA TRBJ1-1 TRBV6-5 TGTGCCAGCAGTATCGGACAAGGCAAGGCTTTCTTT CASSIGQGKAFF
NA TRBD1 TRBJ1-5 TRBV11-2 TGTGCCAGCAGCTTAGAGGGGGACAGGGCCCAGCCCCAGCATTTT CASSLEGDRAQPQHF
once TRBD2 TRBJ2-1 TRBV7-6 TGTGCCAGCAGTTCGCTAGCGGGAGGGCAAGGTGAGCAGTTCTTC CASSSLAGGQGEQFF
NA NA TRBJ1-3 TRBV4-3 TGCGCCAGCAGCCAAGATGATGGGCTCCGCTCTGGAAACACCATATATTTT CASSQDDGLRSGNTIYF
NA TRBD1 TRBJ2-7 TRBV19 TGTGCCAGTAGTACGCTAGGACAGGGCTACGAGCAGTACTTC CASSTLGQGYEQYF
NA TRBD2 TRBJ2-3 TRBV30 TGTGCCTGGGGAGCGGGAGGGGCCGCAGATACGCAGTATTTT CAWGAGGAADTQYF
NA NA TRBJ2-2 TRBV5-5 TGTGCCAGCAGCTTGCGTCCGCGGGGAGGGGAGCTGTTTTTT CASSLRPRGGELFF
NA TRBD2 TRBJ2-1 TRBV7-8 TGTGCCAGCAGCCAGGGCGGACCGGGACTAGCGGGATACAATGAGCAGTTCTTC CASSQGGPGLAGYNEQFF
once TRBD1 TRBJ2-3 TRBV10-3 TGTGCCATCAGTCGCACGGGACAGATACAAGATACGCAGTATTTT CAISRTGQIQDTQYF
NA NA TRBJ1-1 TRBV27 TGTGCCAGCAGTTCACAGGGTCGCACTGAAGCTTTCTTT CASSSQGRTEAFF
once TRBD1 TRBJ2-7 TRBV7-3 TGTGCCAGCAGCTTAACCTTCTCACAGGGGTGGTCCGAGCAGTACTTC CASSLTFSQGWSEQYF
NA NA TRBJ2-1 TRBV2 TGTGCCACGACAGGAAACAATGAGCAGTTCTTC CATTGNNEQFF
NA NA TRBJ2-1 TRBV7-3 TGTGCCAGCAGCTTTGGGCGCGGGACGTATGAGCAGTTCTTC CASSFGRGTYEQFF
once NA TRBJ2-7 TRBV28 TGTGCCAGCAGCCAGGGACTCCCCTACGAGCAGTACTTC CASSQGLPYEQYF
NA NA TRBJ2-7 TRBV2 TGTGCCAGCAGTGGGATTATAGCCTTC CASSGIIAF
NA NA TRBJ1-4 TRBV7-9 TGTGCCAGCAGCTTTCAGGGAAGCGAAAAACTGTTTTTT CASSFQGSEKLFF
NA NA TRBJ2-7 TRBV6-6 TGTGCCAGCAGTTACTCGGCCCGCTACGAGCAGTACTTC CASSYSARYEQYF
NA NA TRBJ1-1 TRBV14 TGTGCCAGCAGCCGAATGACTGGGACTGAAGCTTTCTTT CASSRMTGTEAFF
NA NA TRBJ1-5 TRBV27 TGTGCCAGCAAGGGGGGGAATCAGCCCCAGCATTTT CASKGGNQPQHF
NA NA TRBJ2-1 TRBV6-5 TGTGCCAGCAATCCTCCTAGCTCCCATGAGCAGTTCTTC CASNPPSSHEQFF
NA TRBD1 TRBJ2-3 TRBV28 TGTGCCAGCGCCGCGGGACAGGGTAGGGCTGGCACAGATACGCAGTATTTT CASAAGQGRAGTDTQYF
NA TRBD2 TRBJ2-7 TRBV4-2 TGTGCCAGCAGCCCTTCGGACATAGCGGGAGCGGGTTACGAGCAGTACTTC CASSPSDIAGAGYEQYF
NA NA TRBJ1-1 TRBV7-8 TGTGCCAGCAGCTTTGCTTCCCCAGGGCAGCAGGTTGAAGCTTTCTTT CASSFASPGQQVEAFF
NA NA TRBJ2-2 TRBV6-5 TGTGCCAGCGAACATGGGACTTCGAACACCGGGGAGCTGTTTTTT CASEHGTSNTGELFF
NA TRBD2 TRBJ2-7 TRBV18 TGTGCCAGCTCACCAAAAGAGAGGACTAGCGGGAGCGTAATTTACGAGCAGTACTTC CASSPKERTSGSVIYEQYF
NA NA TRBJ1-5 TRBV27 TGTGCCAGCAGTTCTATGGGCGGGGGGGTACAAAATCAGCCCCAGCATTTT CASSSMGGGVQNQPQHF
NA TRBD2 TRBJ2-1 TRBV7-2 TGTGCCAGCAGCTTTGGGAGGGCCAATGAGCAGTTCTTC CASSFGRANEQFF
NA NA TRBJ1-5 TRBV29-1 TGCAGCGTTGAAGAAGGAGGGCTCGGCCAGCCCCAGCATTTT CSVEEGGLGQPQHF
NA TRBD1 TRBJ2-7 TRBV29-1 TGCAGCTATGGACAGGGATTCGGCGAGCAGTACTTC CSYGQGFGEQYF
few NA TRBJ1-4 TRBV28 TGTGCCAGCAGTTCCTTCGGGGGAGGAACTAATGAAAAACTGTTTTTT CASSSFGGGTNEKLFF
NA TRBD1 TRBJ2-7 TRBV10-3 TGTGCCATCAGTGAGACCTGGACAGGGGAGGGCTACGAGCAGTACTTC CAISETWTGEGYEQYF
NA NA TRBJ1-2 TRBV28 TGTGCCAGCAGCCTTTTTATCGGGACTGATGGCTACACCTTC CASSLFIGTDGYTF
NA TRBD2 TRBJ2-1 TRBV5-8 TGTGCCAGCAGCCCCCGGACTAGCTCCTACAATGAGCAGTTCTTC CASSPRTSSYNEQFF
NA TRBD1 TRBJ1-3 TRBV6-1 TGTGCCAGCAGTGCACCTGACAGGGGGCAGGGAAACACCATATATTTT CASSAPDRGQGNTIYF
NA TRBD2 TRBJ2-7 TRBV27 TGTGCCAGCCTCGGGAGGGGCTACTACGAGCAGTACTTC CASLGRGYYEQYF
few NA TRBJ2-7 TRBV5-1 TGCGCCAGCAGCCCGGACGGGAGCTCAAACTACGAGCAGTACTTC CASSPDGSSNYEQYF
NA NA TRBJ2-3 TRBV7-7 TGTGCTAGCAGCTTAGGGAGCGGGAGCACAGATACGCAGTATTTT CASSLGSGSTDTQYF
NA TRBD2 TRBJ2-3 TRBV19 TGTGCCAGTAGTATTAGGGGGCTAGCGGGAGCAACAGATACGCAGTATTTT CASSIRGLAGATDTQYF
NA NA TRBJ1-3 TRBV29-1 TGCAGCGTTGGTGGCTCCTCTGGAAACACCATATATTTT CSVGGSSGNTIYF
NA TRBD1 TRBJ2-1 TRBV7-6 TGTGCCAGCAGCCCAGGGGGTCCCAGCTCCTACAATGAGCAGTTCTTC CASSPGGPSSYNEQFF
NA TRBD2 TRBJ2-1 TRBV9 TGTGCCAGCAGCGTAGAAGTTCCGGGACTAGCGGGAGGGCAGCGGGATGAGCAGTTCTTC CASSVEVPGLAGGQRDEQFF
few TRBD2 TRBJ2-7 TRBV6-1 TGTGCCAGTTCGCGGGGGGTCTCCTACGAGCAGTACTTC CASSRGVSYEQYF
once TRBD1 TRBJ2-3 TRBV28 TGTGCCAGCAGTTCTGGACAGGGGGTCGCAGATACGCAGTATTTT CASSSGQGVADTQYF
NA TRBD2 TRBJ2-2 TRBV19 TGTGCCAGTAGGACTAGCGGGAACACCGGGGAGCTGTTTTTT CASRTSGNTGELFF
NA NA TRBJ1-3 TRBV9 TGTGCCAGCAGGGGAGACGGTTTCTCTGGAAACACCATATATTTT CASRGDGFSGNTIYF
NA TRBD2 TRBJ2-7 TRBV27 TGTGCCAGCAGTACCTTGCGGGAGGGCTACGAGCAGTACTTC CASSTLREGYEQYF
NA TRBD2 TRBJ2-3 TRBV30 TGTGCCTGGGTCCCCGGAGCGGGAATTGTGGATACGCAGTATTTT CAWVPGAGIVDTQYF
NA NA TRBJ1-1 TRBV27 TGTGCCAGCAGTCCCCAGGGATTCGAAGCTTTCTTT CASSPQGFEAFF
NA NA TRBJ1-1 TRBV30 TGTGCCTGGAGCGGGAGGGTGGGGGCCGGGGTCACTGAAGCTTTCTTT CAWSGRVGAGVTEAFF
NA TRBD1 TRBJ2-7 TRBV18 TGTGCCAGCTCACCACGACTTCCGGGACAGGATGCCGAGCAGTACTTC CASSPRLPGQDAEQYF